Listed below are T cell receptor beta chains from one sample, sequenced in a study of OX40 agonist ivuxolimab in advanced cancers. Sequencing used immunoSEQ multiplex PCR; TCRdb keeps in-frame clones, though not all of them. The top ten hold roughly 18% of the sample, which has approximately 25,000 clones, about three quarters seen once. The source material was CD4+ or CD8+ T cells sorted from blood, sampled in a trial of the OX40 agonist ivuxolimab. The receptors shown here come from an adult with an advanced solid tumor such as melanoma, head and neck, liver or kidney cancer. CDR3s include the opening cysteine and the closing phenylalanine or tryptophan. The D gene is left open where the match is weak. Only some rows state a clone size, as once, few, many or a class for expanded clones.

D gene: TRBD1; J gene: TRBJ2-1; V gene: TRBV15; clone size: .; CDR3 DNA: TGTGCCACCAGCAGAGATGGGGACAGGGCTTACAATGAGCAGTTCTTC; CDR3 protein: CATSRDGDRAYNEQFF
D gene: .; J gene: TRBJ1-5; V gene: TRBV5-1; clone size: .; CDR3 DNA: TGCGCCAGCAGCTTGGGGGGGGCTCAGCCCCAGCATTTT; CDR3 protein: CASSLGGAQPQHF
D gene: TRBD2; J gene: TRBJ2-2; V gene: TRBV11-3; clone size: few; CDR3 DNA: TGTGCCAGCAGCTTACTAGCGGCCGAAGGGACCGGGGAGCTGTTTTTT; CDR3 protein: CASSLLAAEGTGELFF
D gene: TRBD1; J gene: TRBJ2-2; V gene: TRBV7-7; clone size: .; CDR3 DNA: TGTGCCAGCAGCACCCTGACAGGGGCGAACACCGGGGAGCTGTTTTTT; CDR3 protein: CASSTLTGANTGELFF
D gene: .; J gene: TRBJ2-7; V gene: TRBV6-1; clone size: .; CDR3 DNA: TGTGCCAGCAGTGCCGAACGGAGGGGCTCCTACGAGCAGTACTTC; CDR3 protein: CASSAERRGSYEQYF
D gene: TRBD2; J gene: TRBJ2-7; V gene: TRBV7-9; clone size: once; CDR3 DNA: TGTGCCAGCAGCGCGAGCCCGGGACTAGCGGGAACCTACGAGCAGTACTTC; CDR3 protein: CASSASPGLAGTYEQYF
D gene: TRBD1; J gene: TRBJ1-4; V gene: TRBV5-6; clone size: .; CDR3 DNA: TGTGCCAGCAGCTTCGGGACAGGGGCTAATGAAAAACTGTTTTTT; CDR3 protein: CASSFGTGANEKLFF
D gene: .; J gene: TRBJ2-5; V gene: TRBV20-1; clone size: .; CDR3 DNA: TGCAGTGCTAGGAAACAAGAGACCCAGTACTTC; CDR3 protein: CSARKQETQYF
D gene: .; J gene: TRBJ2-3; V gene: TRBV5-1; clone size: .; CDR3 DNA: TGCGCCAGCAGCTTGGCCGGGTTGGATACGCAGTATTTT; CDR3 protein: CASSLAGLDTQYF
D gene: .; J gene: TRBJ2-3; V gene: TRBV6-6; clone size: .; CDR3 DNA: TGTGCCAGCCAGTATAGGGGGACAGATACGCAGTATTTT; CDR3 protein: CASQYRGTDTQYF
D gene: .; J gene: TRBJ1-3; V gene: TRBV7-9; clone size: .; CDR3 DNA: TGTGCCAGCACAAATACCTTCGGGGAGTGGAAGAACACCATATATTTT; CDR3 protein: CASTNTFGEWKNTIYF
D gene: .; J gene: TRBJ1-1; V gene: TRBV2; clone size: .; CDR3 DNA: TGTGCCAGGTCCCCGGGACAAAAGAACACTGAAGCTTTCTTT; CDR3 protein: CARSPGQKNTEAFF
D gene: TRBD1; J gene: TRBJ1-5; V gene: TRBV30; clone size: .; CDR3 DNA: TGTGCCTGGAGTCCAAGGACAGGGAGCGGCAATCAGCCCCAGCATTTT; CDR3 protein: CAWSPRTGSGNQPQHF
D gene: .; J gene: TRBJ2-1; V gene: TRBV9; clone size: .; CDR3 DNA: TGTGCCAGCAGCGTAGGGGACCTTGCTGGTGAGCAGTTCTTC; CDR3 protein: CASSVGDLAGEQFF
D gene: TRBD1; J gene: TRBJ1-2; V gene: TRBV19; clone size: few; CDR3 DNA: TGTGCCAGTAGTAGGACAGGGGGCTTCTATGGCTACACCTTC; CDR3 protein: CASSRTGGFYGYTF
D gene: TRBD1; J gene: TRBJ2-1; V gene: TRBV7-3; clone size: .; CDR3 DNA: TGTGCCAGCAGCCCAGCCGGCGACAGGGGGGCAGACGAGCAGTTCTTC; CDR3 protein: CASSPAGDRGADEQFF
D gene: .; J gene: TRBJ2-7; V gene: TRBV21-1; clone size: .; CDR3 DNA: TGTGCCAGCAGCAAAGAGGAGGGCCTGCCGACATACGAGCAGTACTTC; CDR3 protein: CASSKEEGLPTYEQYF
D gene: .; J gene: TRBJ1-1; V gene: TRBV6-6; clone size: .; CDR3 DNA: TGTGCCAGCACCCGGGACACTGAAGCTTTCTTT; CDR3 protein: CASTRDTEAFF
D gene: .; J gene: TRBJ2-1; V gene: TRBV6-1; clone size: few; CDR3 DNA: TGTGCCAGCAGTGAGGGAGGGCAGTTCTTC; CDR3 protein: CASSEGGQFF
D gene: TRBD1; J gene: TRBJ2-6; V gene: TRBV6-1; clone size: .; CDR3 DNA: TGTGCCAGCAGTGGCGCCTCATCCACAGGGGGAATATCTGGGGCCAACGTCCTGACTTTC; CDR3 protein: CASSGASSTGGISGANVLTF
D gene: TRBD2; J gene: TRBJ2-1; V gene: TRBV9; clone size: .; CDR3 DNA: TGTGCCAGCAGCGTAACGGGGGGGTACAATGAGCAGTTCTTC; CDR3 protein: CASSVTGGYNEQFF
D gene: .; J gene: TRBJ2-5; V gene: TRBV11-2; clone size: once; CDR3 DNA: TGTGCCAGCAGCATGAGGGGAGAGACCCAGTACTTC; CDR3 protein: CASSMRGETQYF
D gene: .; J gene: TRBJ1-1; V gene: TRBV5-5; clone size: .; CDR3 DNA: TGTGCCACTTGGGAGGACAGGAACACTGAAGCTTTCTTT; CDR3 protein: CATWEDRNTEAFF
D gene: .; J gene: TRBJ1-3; V gene: TRBV7-2; clone size: .; CDR3 DNA: TGTGCCAGCAGCTCCACCCCAGCCTCTGGAAACACCATATATTTT; CDR3 protein: CASSSTPASGNTIYF
D gene: .; J gene: TRBJ1-1; V gene: TRBV5-1; clone size: .; CDR3 DNA: TGCGCCAGCAGCACCGGGACCTGGGGGGCTTTCTTT; CDR3 protein: CASSTGTWGAFF
D gene: .; J gene: TRBJ2-2; V gene: TRBV30; clone size: .; CDR3 DNA: TGTGCCTGGAAGGGGGAAAGGGCCGGGGAGCTGTTTTTT; CDR3 protein: CAWKGERAGELFF
D gene: TRBD2; J gene: TRBJ2-7; V gene: TRBV11-2; clone size: .; CDR3 DNA: TGTGCCAGCAGCCAAGAGAATAGCGGGGGGGCCGGGTCCTACGAGCAGTACTTC; CDR3 protein: CASSQENSGGAGSYEQYF
D gene: TRBD2; J gene: TRBJ2-5; V gene: TRBV7-3; clone size: .; CDR3 DNA: TGTGCCTCGGGCCCCAGCGGGGGGGCCGGAGAGACCCAGTACTTC; CDR3 protein: CASGPSGGAGETQYF
D gene: .; J gene: TRBJ2-1; V gene: TRBV4-3; clone size: .; CDR3 DNA: TGCGCCAGCAGCCAAGATCGGAGGGTGAATGAGCAGTTCTTC; CDR3 protein: CASSQDRRVNEQFF
D gene: .; J gene: TRBJ1-6; V gene: TRBV7-2; clone size: .; CDR3 DNA: TGTGCCAGCAGCTTAGTAGGCTCGCGTATGAATAATTCACCCCTCCACTTT; CDR3 protein: CASSLVGSRMNNSPLHF
D gene: .; J gene: TRBJ1-1; V gene: TRBV9; clone size: .; CDR3 DNA: TGTGCCAGCAGCGGTGGAGGGACGCGGGGGTTAGAGACTGAAGCTTTCTTT; CDR3 protein: CASSGGGTRGLETEAFF
D gene: .; J gene: TRBJ1-2; V gene: TRBV6-6; clone size: once; CDR3 DNA: TGTGCCAGCAGTCGAGGCGGGTTATCATATGGCTACACCTTC; CDR3 protein: CASSRGGLSYGYTF
D gene: .; J gene: TRBJ1-1; V gene: TRBV5-4; clone size: .; CDR3 DNA: TGTGCCAGCAGCCGAGGACAGCAGGAAGCTTTCTTT; CDR3 protein: CASSRGQQEAFF
D gene: TRBD2; J gene: TRBJ2-3; V gene: TRBV10-3; clone size: .; CDR3 DNA: TGTGCCGGGGGGGGAGGAGGGGCAGATACGCAGTATTTT; CDR3 protein: CAGGGGGADTQYF
D gene: .; J gene: TRBJ2-4; V gene: TRBV5-1; clone size: .; CDR3 DNA: TGCGCCAGCAGATCCCACCAGGGGTCGGACATTCAGTACTTC; CDR3 protein: CASRSHQGSDIQYF
D gene: .; J gene: TRBJ2-7; V gene: TRBV7-9; clone size: .; CDR3 DNA: TGTGCCAGCAGACAGACAGCCTACGAGCAGTACTTC; CDR3 protein: CASRQTAYEQYF
D gene: .; J gene: TRBJ2-7; V gene: TRBV5-1; clone size: .; CDR3 DNA: TGCGCCAGCAGCTTGACCTCTAGGCAGATCCACGGGCAGTACTTC; CDR3 protein: CASSLTSRQIHGQYF
D gene: .; J gene: TRBJ2-2; V gene: TRBV11-3; clone size: .; CDR3 DNA: TGTGCCAGCAGCTTAGACCATCTGAACACCGGGGAGCTGTTTTTT; CDR3 protein: CASSLDHLNTGELFF
D gene: TRBD1; J gene: TRBJ2-3; V gene: TRBV6-4; clone size: .; CDR3 DNA: TGTGCCAGCAGTGCCGGGACAGGGGGCTCAGATACGCAGTATTTT; CDR3 protein: CASSAGTGGSDTQYF
D gene: TRBD1; J gene: TRBJ1-2; V gene: TRBV6-6; clone size: few; CDR3 DNA: TGTGCCAGCAGCGGCAGGGACAGCTCATATGGCTACACCTTC; CDR3 protein: CASSGRDSSYGYTF
D gene: .; J gene: TRBJ1-5; V gene: TRBV7-8; clone size: once; CDR3 DNA: TGTGCCAGCAGCACCGGGACGGATAGCAATCAGCCCCAGCATTTT; CDR3 protein: CASSTGTDSNQPQHF
D gene: TRBD2; J gene: TRBJ2-3; V gene: TRBV6-4; clone size: .; CDR3 DNA: TGTGCCAGCAGATTAGCGGGGGGGCCGGTAGATACGCAGTATTTT; CDR3 protein: CASRLAGGPVDTQYF
D gene: .; J gene: TRBJ2-7; V gene: TRBV16; clone size: once; CDR3 DNA: TGTGCCAGCAGCCAATCGGGGCTAGGCCTACCCAGCTCCTACGAGCAGTACTTC; CDR3 protein: CASSQSGLGLPSSYEQYF
D gene: .; J gene: TRBJ1-3; V gene: TRBV9; clone size: .; CDR3 DNA: TGTGCCAGCAGCGCCCAATTTAGGAGTAGCTCTGGAAACACCATATATTTT; CDR3 protein: CASSAQFRSSSGNTIYF
D gene: TRBD1; J gene: TRBJ1-6; V gene: TRBV5-4; clone size: .; CDR3 DNA: TGTGCCAGCAGCCCACAGGGGAATTATAATTCACCCCTCCACTTT; CDR3 protein: CASSPQGNYNSPLHF
D gene: .; J gene: TRBJ2-1; V gene: TRBV19; clone size: .; CDR3 DNA: TGTGCCAGTAGTATAACACCAGGTTTTGAGCAGTTCTTC; CDR3 protein: CASSITPGFEQFF
D gene: .; J gene: TRBJ2-5; V gene: TRBV11-2; clone size: .; CDR3 DNA: TGTGCCAGCAGCTTAGAAGGAGGACTATTGACGACCCAGTACTTC; CDR3 protein: CASSLEGGLLTTQYF